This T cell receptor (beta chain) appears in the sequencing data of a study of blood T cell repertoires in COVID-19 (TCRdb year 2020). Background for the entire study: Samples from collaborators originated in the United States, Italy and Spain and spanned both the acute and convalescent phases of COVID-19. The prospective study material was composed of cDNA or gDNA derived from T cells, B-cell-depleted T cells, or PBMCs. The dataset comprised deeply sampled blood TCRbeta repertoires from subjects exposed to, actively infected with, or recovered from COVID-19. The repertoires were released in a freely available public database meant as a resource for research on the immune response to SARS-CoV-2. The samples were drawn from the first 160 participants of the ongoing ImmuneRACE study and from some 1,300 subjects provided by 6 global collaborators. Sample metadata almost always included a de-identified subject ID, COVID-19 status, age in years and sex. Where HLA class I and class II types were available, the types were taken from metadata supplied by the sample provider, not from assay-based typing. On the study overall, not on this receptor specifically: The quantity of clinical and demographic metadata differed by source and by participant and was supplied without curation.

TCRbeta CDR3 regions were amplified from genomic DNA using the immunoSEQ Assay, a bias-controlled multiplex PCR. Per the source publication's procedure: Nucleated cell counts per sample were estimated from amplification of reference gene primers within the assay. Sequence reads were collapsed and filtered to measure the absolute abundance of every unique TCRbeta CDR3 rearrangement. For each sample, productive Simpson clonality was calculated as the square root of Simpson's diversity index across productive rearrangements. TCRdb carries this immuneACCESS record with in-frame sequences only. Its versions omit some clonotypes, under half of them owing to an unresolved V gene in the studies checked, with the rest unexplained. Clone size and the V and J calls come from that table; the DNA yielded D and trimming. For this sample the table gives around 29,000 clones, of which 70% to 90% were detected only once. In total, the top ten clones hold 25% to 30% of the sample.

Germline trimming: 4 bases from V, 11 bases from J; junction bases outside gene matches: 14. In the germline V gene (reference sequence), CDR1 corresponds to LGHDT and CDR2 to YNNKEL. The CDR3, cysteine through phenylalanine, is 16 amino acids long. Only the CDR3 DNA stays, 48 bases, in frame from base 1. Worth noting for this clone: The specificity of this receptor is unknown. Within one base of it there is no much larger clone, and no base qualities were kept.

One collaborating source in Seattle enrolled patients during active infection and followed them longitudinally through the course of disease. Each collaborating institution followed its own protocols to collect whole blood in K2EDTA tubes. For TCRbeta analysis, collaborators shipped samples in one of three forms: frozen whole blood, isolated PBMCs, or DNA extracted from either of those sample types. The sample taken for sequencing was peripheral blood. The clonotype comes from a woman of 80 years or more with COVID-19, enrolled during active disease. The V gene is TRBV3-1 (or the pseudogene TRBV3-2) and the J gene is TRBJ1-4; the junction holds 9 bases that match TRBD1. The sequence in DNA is TGTGCCAGCAGCCGCACATCCGGGACAGGGCTATCCAAACTGTTTTTT. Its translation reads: CASSRTSGTGLSKLFF.